This passage covers 24 T cell receptor beta chains from one sample sequenced in a study of shared clonotypes between healthy human individuals. Naive CD8 cells lacked CD45RO and underwent positive selection for CCR7, leaving out terminally differentiated effector memory CD45RA+ cells. TCRdb's table, derived via immunoSEQ multiplex PCR, lists solely in-frame clones and lacks some. The sample holds 1.5 million to 2.5 million clones, approximately 94% seen once. The sequenced sample was naive CD8+ T cells sorted from blood. The receptor source for this set is a man between 18 and 29 years old in good health.

The chain uses TRBV5-6 and TRBJ2-7, with 7 positions matching TRBD1. V lost 2 bases, J lost 3 bases, and 8 bases stayed unmatched. CDR3 length: 15 residues. CDR1 is SGHDT and CDR2 is YYEEEE in the germline V gene. This CDR3 reads CASSLGTAGGYEQYF. As DNA, the CDR3 is TGTGCCAGCAGCTTAGGGACAGCTGGGGGCTACGAGCAGTACTTC.

J is TRBJ1-4 and V is TRBV2; 9 nucleotides line up with TRBD1. This CDR3 spans 16 amino acids. V lost 7 bases and J lost 8; bases outside the gene matches: 14. The germline gives CDR1 SNHLY, CDR2 FYNNEI. The CDR3 is CASTPGPWTGDEKLFF. Here the CDR3 DNA reads TGTGCCAGCACTCCTGGCCCCTGGACAGGGGACGAAAAACTGTTTTTT.

This clone was observed a single time. This chain connects TRBV5-4 to TRBJ2-7; 8 nucleotides align to TRBD1. The CDR3 length is 14 residues. J lost 5 bases, V lost 6 bases, and 10 bases had no gene match. CDR1 is SGHNT and CDR2 is YYREEE in the germline V gene (reference sequence). The CDR3 here is CASTELDRGNEQYF. The CDR3 DNA is TGTGCCAGCACCGAACTTGACAGGGGAAACGAGCAGTACTTC.

For this clone: The sample holds other DNA sequences that translate to the same CDR3. The rearrangement uses TRBV27 and TRBJ2-7, with unresolved D. Trimming took 5 bases from V and 0 from J, leaving 8 bases between them. In germline, CDR1 is MNHEY, CDR2 SMNVEV (reference sequence). The CDR3 totals 13 residues. The CDR3 region has the DNA TGTGCCAGCAGTCCCCGAAGCTCCTACGAGCAGTACTTC. Translated, it gives CASSPRSSYEQYF.

V and J are TRBV28 and TRBJ2-7; D assignment may be TRBD1 or TRBD2 (5 bases each). Trimming removed 5 bases at V and 5 bases at J, with 19 bases between. Looked up from germline, CDR1 is MDHEN and CDR2 is SYDVKM. The CDR3 runs 15 residues. The CDR3 sequence is CASSPKPWGSHEQYF. CDR3 coding DNA: TGTGCCAGCAGTCCAAAGCCGTGGGGGTCGCACGAGCAGTACTTC.

The chain has TRBV6-5 and TRBJ2-3; D gene unclear. V dropped 6 bases and J dropped 7 bases, with 14 bases sitting between them. The length of the CDR3 is 13 residues. Germline V gene sequence: CDR1 MNHEY, CDR2 SVGAGI. The CDR3 sequence: CASSFPNPYTQYF. CDR3 coding DNA: TGTGCCAGCAGCTTTCCGAACCCCTATACGCAGTATTTT.

The V and J genes are TRBV19 and TRBJ2-2; D is possibly TRBD1 (6 bases). Germline CDR1 and CDR2: LNHDA and SQIVND (reference sequence). The CDR3 sequence is 16 residues long. V gave up 10 bases and J gave up 1 base, with 19 bases separating them. The DNA of the CDR3 is TGTGCCAAGACCCTCAGGAAACAGGGGAACACCGGGGAGCTGTTTTTT. It yields the protein CAKTLRKQGNTGELFF.

This chain uses TRBV6-5 with TRBJ2-7; tentatively, D is TRBD1 (6 bases). The V end was cut by 6 bases, the J end by 3 bases, with 12 bases between. Germline CDR1 reads MNHEY; CDR2 reads SVGAGI. This CDR3 has 13 residues. The CDR3 sequence is CASSWGPNYEQYF. In DNA, the CDR3 is TGTGCCAGCAGCTGGGGGCCTAACTACGAGCAGTACTTC.

This chain links TRBV9 with TRBJ2-7; TRBD2 matches at 13 bases. Per germline, CDR1 SGDLS and CDR2 YYNGEE. Germline trimming cut 3 bases from V and 7 bases from J; bases unmatched to any gene: 7. The CDR3 runs 15 residues. The CDR3 protein is CASSATSGGAMEQYF. The CDR3 nucleotides read TGTGCCAGCAGCGCCACTAGCGGGGGGGCGATGGAGCAGTACTTC.

This clone was detected only once. This chain uses TRBV27 with TRBJ2-7; TRBD1 aligns across 8 bases. Germline lookup yields CDR1 MNHEY and CDR2 SMNVEV (reference sequence). The CDR3 loop spans 15 amino acids. The trim removed 5 bases at V and 3 bases at J, leaving 9 bases unmatched. The CDR3 protein is CASSPLTGDGYEQYF. The CDR3 DNA is TGTGCCAGCAGTCCTTTGACAGGGGATGGCTACGAGCAGTACTTC.

The chain combines TRBV4-1 with TRBJ1-1; D is perhaps TRBD1 (5 bases). The V end was cut by 3 bases, the J end by 3 bases, with 11 bases between. This CDR3 contains 14 residues. The V gene's germline CDR1 is MGHRA and CDR2 YSYEKL. The CDR3 DNA reads as TGCGCCAGCAGCCACCGGGACCCCCACACTGAAGCTTTCTTT. Its translation is CASSHRDPHTEAFF.

This clone was observed once. This chain connects TRBV12-5 to TRBJ2-5; TRBD1 matches at 7 bases. The length of the CDR3 is 15 residues. The J segment lost 1 base and the V segment lost 2 bases, leaving 4 bases of the junction unmatched. The germline gives CDR1 LGHNT, CDR2 FRNRAP. CDR3 sequence reads: CASGLPTGAQETQYF. The CDR3 region has the DNA TGTGCTAGTGGTTTGCCCACAGGGGCCCAAGAGACCCAGTACTTC.

The CDR3 DNA sequence: TGTGCCAGTAGCCCGACAGGGGTCGAGCAGTACTTC. This gives the protein CASSPTGVEQYF. This rearrangement joins TRBV19 to TRBJ2-7; 8 bases map to TRBD1. With 6 bases clipped from V and 6 bases from J, the junction kept 4 bases outside the gene matches. Per germline, CDR1 LNHDA and CDR2 SQIVND (reference sequence). This CDR3 comprises 12 residues.

The chain uses TRBV28 and TRBJ1-3, with 8 positions matching TRBD1. The CDR3 contains 18 residues. CDR1 MDHEN and CDR2 SYDVKM come from the germline V gene. Germline trimming cut 4 bases from V and 0 bases from J; bases unmatched to any gene: 11. DNA for the CDR3: TGTGCCAGCAGTTATCAAACCGGGACAGGAGACTCTGGAAACACCATATATTTT. It is translated as CASSYQTGTGDSGNTIYF.

The chain carries TRBV28 and TRBJ2-5; TRBD1 aligns across 8 bases. Trimming removed 5 bases from V and 3 bases from J; junction bases left unmatched: 11. This CDR3 spans 16 amino acids. CDR1 is MDHEN and CDR2 is SYDVKM in the germline V gene. For the CDR3, the DNA is TGTGCCAGCAGTCGAACCGAACAGGGGGAAGAAGAGACCCAGTACTTC. Translating it yields CASSRTEQGEEETQYF.

V gene TRBV5-1 combines with J gene TRBJ1-1, with unresolved D. V was cut by 0 bases and J by 5 bases, with 14 bases left in between. From germline, CDR1 is SGHRS and CDR2 YFSETQ. The CDR3 totals 15 residues. The CDR3 protein is CASSLDIQGITEAFF. The CDR3, as DNA: TGCGCCAGCAGCTTGGATATCCAAGGAATTACTGAAGCTTTCTTT.

The chain links TRBV5-6 to TRBJ2-7, with 7 bases matching TRBD1. This CDR3 comprises 12 residues. Germline CDR1 SGHDT, CDR2 YYEEEE. J gave up 3 bases and V 4 bases, and 1 base lay outside the gene matches. CDR3 sequence (DNA): TGTGCCAGCAGCGGGACAGACTACGAGCAGTACTTC. Amino acid sequence: CASSGTDYEQYF.

The CDR3 nucleotides are TGTGCTAGTGGAACCCCGCCCCAGGGTGAGGAGCAAGAGACCCAGTACTTC. Its protein is CASGTPPQGEEQETQYF. The chain carries TRBV12-5 and TRBJ2-5; a weak D match, TRBD1 (5 bases). The ends were cut back, 6 bases at V and 2 bases at J, with 22 bases in the middle. The CDR3 loop spans 17 amino acids. Per germline, CDR1 LGHNT and CDR2 FRNRAP.

The rearrangement uses TRBV7-9 and TRBJ2-7; 7 bases map to TRBD2. CDR3 length: 14 residues. CDR1 and CDR2 from the germline V gene are SEHNR and FQNEAQ (reference sequence). Germline trimming cut 5 bases from V and 9 bases from J; bases unmatched to any gene: 13. CDR3 sequence reads: CASSSSGSLTGQYF. The CDR3 DNA is TGTGCCAGCAGCAGTAGCGGGTCCCTTACGGGGCAGTACTTC.

This chain links TRBV7-2 with TRBJ2-3; D may be TRBD2 (6 bases). V lost 5 bases, J lost 6 bases, and 12 bases lay in between. In germline, CDR1 is SGHTA, CDR2 FQGNSA. The CDR3 runs 13 residues. The CDR3 nucleotides are TGTGCCAGCAGCCCAATACTAGCTGATACGCAGTATTTT. The encoded protein is CASSPILADTQYF.

This chain connects TRBV6-5 to TRBJ1-1; D remains unclear. Trimming took off 0 bases at V and 7 bases at J, with 12 bases between the two ends. The CDR3 has 14 residues. CDR1 and CDR2 from the germline V gene are MNHEY and SVGAGI. The CDR3 protein is CASSYSTGDGEAFF. Here the CDR3 DNA reads TGTGCCAGCAGTTACTCGACCGGGGATGGTGAAGCTTTCTTT.

Of note for this clone: One junction end disagrees with the germline gene, perhaps due to a read error. The CDR3 bases are TGTAGAGGAGGGGGCGTCGAGTACGAGCAGTACTTC. Its translation: CRGGGVEYEQYF. The V gene is TRBV29-1, the J gene TRBJ2-7, with D tentatively TRBD1 (7 bases). Germline loops: CDR1 SQVTM, CDR2 ANQGSEA. The length of the CDR3 is 12 residues.

The chain employs TRBV7-8 and TRBJ2-5; 10 bases are shared with TRBD1. This CDR3 comprises 15 residues. The junction had 8 bases not matched to a gene; V was cut back by 5 bases and J by 5 bases. Germline CDR1 and CDR2: SGHVS and FQNEAQ. In DNA, the CDR3 is TGTGCCAGCAGCCCGAACGACAGGGGGCTGGAGACCCAGTACTTC. Protein: CASSPNDRGLETQYF.

This chain links TRBV27 with TRBJ2-3, with a possible D match to TRBD2 (5 bases). The CDR3 consists of 14 residues. Trimming took off 8 bases at V and 3 bases at J, with 15 bases between the two ends. The germline V gene has CDR1 MNHEY and CDR2 SMNVEV (reference sequence). The CDR3 is CASRLGVTTDTQYF. The CDR3 coding sequence is TGTGCCAGCCGACTCGGGGTTACAACAGATACGCAGTATTTT.